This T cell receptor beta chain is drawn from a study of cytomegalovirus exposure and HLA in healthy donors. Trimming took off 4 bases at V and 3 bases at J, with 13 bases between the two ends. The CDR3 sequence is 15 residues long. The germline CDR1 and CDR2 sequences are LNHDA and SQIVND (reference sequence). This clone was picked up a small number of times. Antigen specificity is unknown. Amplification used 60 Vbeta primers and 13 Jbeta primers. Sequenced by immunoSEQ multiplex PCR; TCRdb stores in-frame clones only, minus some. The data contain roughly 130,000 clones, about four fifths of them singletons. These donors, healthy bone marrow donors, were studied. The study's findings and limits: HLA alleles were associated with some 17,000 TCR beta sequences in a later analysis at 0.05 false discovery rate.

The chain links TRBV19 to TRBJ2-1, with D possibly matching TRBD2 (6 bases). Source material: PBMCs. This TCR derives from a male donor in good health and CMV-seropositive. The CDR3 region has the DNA TGTGCCAGTAGTACTCTCCAGGAGGGCTACAATGAGCAGTTCTTC. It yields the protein CASSTLQEGYNEQFF.